Listed below are T cell receptor beta chains from one sample, sequenced in a study of cytomegalovirus exposure and HLA in healthy donors. The table came from immunoSEQ multiplex PCR; TCRdb's copy has only in-frame clones and leaves some out. The data hold roughly 110,000 clones, with over 70% observed a single time. The sequencing input was PBMCs. The source of these receptors is a man aged 25 to 45 in good health and CMV-seronegative. Each CDR3 is given with its conserved first and last residue. A D gene is named only where the DNA matches it firmly. Expanded clones are given a class, and other clones once, few, many or no size at all.

d_gene	v_gene	abundance	j_gene	CDR3aa	CDR3nt
TRBD1	TRBV5-4	.	TRBJ1-4	CASSDGQGTREKLFF	TGTGCCAGCAGCGATGGACAGGGCACGAGGGAAAAACTGTTTTTT
TRBD2	TRBV6-1	.	TRBJ2-5	CASSEISGRGQETQYF	TGTGCCAGCAGTGAAATAAGCGGGAGGGGGCAAGAGACCCAGTACTTC
TRBD2	TRBV18	.	TRBJ2-5	CASSASGTNQETQYF	TGTGCCAGCTCAGCGAGCGGGACCAACCAAGAGACCCAGTACTTC
TRBD2	TRBV9	once	TRBJ2-3	CASSVSGGEDTQYF	TGTGCCAGCAGCGTCAGCGGGGGGGAAGATACGCAGTATTTT
TRBD2	TRBV5-1	.	TRBJ2-7	CASSSLAGTSYEQYF	TGCGCCAGCAGCTCCCTAGCGGGAACTTCCTACGAGCAGTACTTC
TRBD2	TRBV5-1	.	TRBJ2-4	CASSTPEVAGAGAKNIQYF	TGCGCCAGCAGCACCCCCGAGGTAGCGGGAGCGGGGGCCAAAAACATTCAGTACTTC
.	TRBV21-1	few	TRBJ1-1	CANLGGTGHTEAFF	TGTGCCAACTTGGGGGGGACGGGTCACACTGAAGCTTTCTTT
TRBD1	TRBV6-1	.	TRBJ2-7	CASSGRTGGSYEQYF	TGTGCCAGCAGTGGTAGGACAGGGGGTTCCTACGAGCAGTACTTC
.	TRBV30	.	TRBJ1-1	CAWGGTEAFF	TGTGCCTGGGGAGGAACTGAAGCTTTCTTT
TRBD1	TRBV7-9	.	TRBJ2-7	CASSNFRDSSYEQYF	TGTGCCAGCAGCAACTTCCGGGACAGTTCCTACGAGCAGTACTTC
TRBD1	TRBV7-8	.	TRBJ1-6	CASRVGQANSPLHF	TGTGCCAGCAGAGTGGGACAGGCCAATTCACCCCTCCACTTT
TRBD2	TRBV5-6	many	TRBJ2-7	CASSLPGSGRGNEQYF	TGTGCCAGCAGCTTACCCGGCAGCGGGAGGGGGAACGAGCAGTACTTC
.	TRBV5-4	.	TRBJ1-1	CASSLEGGTEAFF	TGTGCCAGCAGCCTGGAAGGAGGCACTGAAGCTTTCTTT
TRBD2	TRBV9	.	TRBJ2-2	CASSARGLAGAVGTGELFF	TGTGCCAGCAGCGCTCGGGGACTAGCGGGAGCGGTGGGCACCGGGGAGCTGTTTTTT
.	TRBV6-5	.	TRBJ1-2	CASSGQNYGYTF	TGTGCCAGCAGCGGACAGAACTATGGCTACACCTTC
.	TRBV13	.	TRBJ2-2	CASSLGGPYTGELFF	TGTGCCAGCAGCTTAGGGGGGCCGTATACCGGGGAGCTGTTTTTT
TRBD2	TRBV6-4	.	TRBJ2-2	CATQREELTGELFF	TGTGCCACTCAGCGGGAGGAACTCACCGGGGAGCTGTTTTTT
.	TRBV9	once	TRBJ2-7	CASSSDDTDYEQYF	TGTGCCAGCAGCTCGGATGACACCGACTACGAGCAGTACTTC
TRBD1	TRBV30	.	TRBJ1-3	CAWSRGQGPSGNTIYF	TGTGCCTGGAGTAGAGGACAGGGACCCTCTGGAAACACCATATATTTT
TRBD2	TRBV6-4	.	TRBJ2-3	CASSPASGGTDTQYF	TGTGCCAGCAGTCCCGCTAGCGGGGGCACAGATACGCAGTATTTT
TRBD2	TRBV9	.	TRBJ2-1	CASSVEIAGDNEQFF	TGTGCCAGCAGCGTAGAGATAGCGGGAGACAATGAGCAGTTCTTC
.	TRBV20-1	.	TRBJ1-2	CTGRVGYGYTF	TGCACTGGCAGGGTTGGATATGGCTACACCTTC
TRBD2	TRBV7-2	.	TRBJ2-7	CASSLATGLGYEQYF	TGTGCCAGCAGCTTAGCGACGGGACTAGGTTACGAGCAGTACTTC
.	TRBV11-2	.	TRBJ1-2	CASSQIPGGGYTF	TGTGCCAGCAGCCAAATACCTGGGGGGGGCTACACCTTC
TRBD2	TRBV7-9	.	TRBJ2-1	CASSKGTSYNEQFF	TGTGCCAGCAGCAAAGGGACTAGTTACAATGAGCAGTTCTTC
TRBD2	TRBV27	.	TRBJ2-7	CASSEREGRGEQYF	TGTGCCAGCAGCGAGCGGGAGGGCCGGGGAGAGCAGTACTTC
TRBD2	TRBV6-5	.	TRBJ2-7	CASIAGTSSYEQYF	TGTGCCAGCATAGCGGGGACTAGCTCCTACGAGCAGTACTTC
TRBD2	TRBV6-5	.	TRBJ2-7	CASSYSTSRRRHEQYF	TGTGCCAGCAGTTACTCGACTAGCCGCCGTCGGCACGAGCAGTACTTC
.	TRBV5-1	.	TRBJ2-7	CASREGYEQYF	TGCGCCAGCAGGGAGGGGTACGAGCAGTACTTC
TRBD2	TRBV29-1	once	TRBJ2-3	CSVPLAGGTDTQYF	TGCAGCGTTCCCCTGGCGGGAGGTACAGATACGCAGTATTTT
.	TRBV30	.	TRBJ1-2	CAWSVGTNGYTF	TGTGCCTGGAGTGTAGGGACAAATGGCTACACCTTC
TRBD1	TRBV12-5	.	TRBJ1-5	CASGLLEADRGHQPQHF	TGTGCTAGTGGTTTGCTGGAGGCGGACAGGGGGCATCAGCCCCAGCATTTT
TRBD2	TRBV9	.	TRBJ2-1	CASSVADSGGWGQFF	TGTGCCAGCAGCGTAGCCGATAGCGGGGGCTGGGGGCAGTTCTTC
TRBD2	TRBV7-7	.	TRBJ2-1	CASSLAGEGEGEQFF	TGTGCTAGCAGCTTAGCGGGAGAAGGGGAGGGCGAGCAGTTCTTC
TRBD1	TRBV9	once	TRBJ1-1	CASSGRDRVNTEAFF	TGTGCCAGCAGCGGCCGGGACAGAGTGAACACTGAAGCTTTCTTT
TRBD1	TRBV30	.	TRBJ2-5	CAWSTAPGQARETQYF	TGTGCCTGGAGTACGGCGCCGGGACAGGCCCGGGAGACCCAGTACTTC
TRBD1	TRBV2	.	TRBJ2-7	CASSEVRTGPGEQYF	TGTGCCAGCAGTGAAGTTAGGACAGGGCCTGGCGAGCAGTACTTC